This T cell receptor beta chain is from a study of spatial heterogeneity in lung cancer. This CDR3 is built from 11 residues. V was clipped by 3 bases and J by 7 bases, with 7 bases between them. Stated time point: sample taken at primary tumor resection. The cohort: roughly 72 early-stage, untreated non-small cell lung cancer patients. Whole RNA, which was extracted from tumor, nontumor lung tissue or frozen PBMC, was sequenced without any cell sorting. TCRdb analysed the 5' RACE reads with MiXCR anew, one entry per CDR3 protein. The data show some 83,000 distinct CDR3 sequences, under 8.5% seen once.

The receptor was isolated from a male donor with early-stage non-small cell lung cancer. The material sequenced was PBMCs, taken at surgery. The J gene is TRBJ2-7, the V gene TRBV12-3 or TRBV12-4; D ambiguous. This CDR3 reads CASSFWGEQYF. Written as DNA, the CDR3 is TGTGCCAGCAGTTTTTGGGGAGAGCAGTACTTC.